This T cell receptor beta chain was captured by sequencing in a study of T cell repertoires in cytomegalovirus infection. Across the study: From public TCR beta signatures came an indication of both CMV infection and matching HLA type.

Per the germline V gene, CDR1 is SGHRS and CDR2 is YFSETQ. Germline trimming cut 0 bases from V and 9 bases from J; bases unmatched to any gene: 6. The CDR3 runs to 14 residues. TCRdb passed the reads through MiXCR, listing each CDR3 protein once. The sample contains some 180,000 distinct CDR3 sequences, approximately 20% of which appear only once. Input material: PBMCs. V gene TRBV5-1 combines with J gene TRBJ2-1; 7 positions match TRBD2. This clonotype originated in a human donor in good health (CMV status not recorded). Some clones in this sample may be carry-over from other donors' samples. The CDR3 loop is CASSLVGEGREQFF. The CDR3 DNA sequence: TGCGCCAGCAGCTTGGTGGGGGAGGGTCGTGAGCAGTTCTTC. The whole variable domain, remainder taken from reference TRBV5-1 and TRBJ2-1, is KAGVTQTPRYLIKTRGQQVTLSCSPISGHRSVSWYQQTPGQGLQFLFEYFSETQRNKGNFPGRFSGRQFSNSRSEMNVSTLELGDSALYLCASSLVGEGREQFFGPGTRLTVL.